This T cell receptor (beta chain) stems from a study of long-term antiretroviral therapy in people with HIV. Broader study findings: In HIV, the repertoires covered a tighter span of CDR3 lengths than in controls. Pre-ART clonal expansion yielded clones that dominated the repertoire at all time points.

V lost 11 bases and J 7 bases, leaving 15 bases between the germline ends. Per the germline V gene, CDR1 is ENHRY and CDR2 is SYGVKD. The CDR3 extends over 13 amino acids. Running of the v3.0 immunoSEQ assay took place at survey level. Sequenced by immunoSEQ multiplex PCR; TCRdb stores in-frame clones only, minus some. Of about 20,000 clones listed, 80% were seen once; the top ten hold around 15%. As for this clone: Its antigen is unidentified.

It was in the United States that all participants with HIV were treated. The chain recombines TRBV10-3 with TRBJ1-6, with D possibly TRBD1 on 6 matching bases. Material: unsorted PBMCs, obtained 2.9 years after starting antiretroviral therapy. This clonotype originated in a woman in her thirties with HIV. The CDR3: CAARTADNSPLHF. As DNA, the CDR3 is TGTGCCGCCAGGACAGCCGACAATTCACCCCTCCACTTT.